The 14 T cell receptor beta chains below were found in one sample sequenced in a study of T cell responses to AZD1222 COVID-19 vaccine. Sequencing was performed with immunoSEQ multiplex PCR; in TCRdb, only in-frame clones are kept and a portion is missing. Among roughly 200,000 clones listed, approximately 95% were seen once. Material: peripheral blood, obtained 28 days after the second dose of the MenACWY control vaccine. Receptor source: an adult who received the MenACWY meningococcal vaccine as a control.

In this sample, this clone turned up once. The V call is TRBV12-5, the J call TRBJ2-2; no definite D call. The germline V gene has CDR1 LGHNT and CDR2 FRNRAP. V lost 9 bases, J lost 0 bases, and 8 bases lay in between. The CDR3 consists of 13 residues. The CDR3 sequence: CASSVANTGELFF. As DNA, the CDR3 is TGTGCTAGCTCTGTAGCGAACACCGGGGAGCTGTTTTTT. The full variable domain, with the rest looked up from reference TRBV12-5 and TRBJ2-2, is DARVTQTPRHKVTEMGQEVTMRCQPILGHNTVFWYRQTMMQGLELLAYFRNRAPLDDSGMPKDRFSAEMPDATLATLKIQPSEPRDSAVYFCASSVANTGELFFGEGSRLTVL.

The J gene is TRBJ1-2, the V gene TRBV5-1; 9 nucleotides line up with TRBD1. V gave up 0 bases and J gave up 4 bases; unmatched junction bases: 4. The CDR3 contains 15 residues. CDR1 and CDR2 from the germline V gene are SGHRS and YFSETQ. The CDR3 reads CASSLVGQGSYGYTF. The CDR3 DNA sequence: TGCGCCAGCAGCTTGGTGGGACAGGGTAGCTATGGCTACACCTTC.

This chain links TRBV2 with TRBJ1-5; D is unclear. The CDR3 length is 16 residues. The germline V gene encodes CDR1 SNHLY and CDR2 FYNNEI. V lost 5 bases and J 5 bases, leaving 19 bases between the germline ends. The CDR3: CASSSHGTGNDQPQHF. CDR3 DNA: TGTGCCAGCAGTTCCCATGGAACGGGGAACGATCAGCCCCAGCATTTT.

This clone came up a few times. The chain has TRBV3-1 (or the pseudogene TRBV3-2) and TRBJ1-2; 7 bases align to TRBD1. This CDR3 region has 13 residues. In germline, CDR1 is LGHDT, CDR2 YNNKEL (reference sequence). The V gene end was trimmed by 3 bases and the J gene end by 6 bases; junction bases not matched to a gene: 4. The CDR3 DNA sequence: TGTGCCAGCAGCCAGGCAGGGGGGGATGGCTACACCTTC. Translation gives CASSQAGGDGYTF.

The V call is TRBV18, the J call TRBJ1-2, with a weak D call TRBD1 (6 bases). V shed 2 bases and J shed 4 bases, with 17 bases lying between them. The CDR3 consists of 16 residues. Per germline, CDR1 KGHSH and CDR2 LQKENI. The CDR3 DNA sequence: TGTGCCAGCTCACCATCTTCTAAGGGACAACTCTATGGCTACACCTTC. It encodes CASSPSSKGQLYGYTF. Based on the CDR3 plus reference TRBV18 and TRBJ1-2, the full variable domain is NAGVMQNPRHLVRRRGQEARLRCSPMKGHSHVYWYRQLPEEGLKFMVYLQKENIIDESGMPKERFSAEFPKEGPSILRIQQVVRGDSAAYFCASSPSSKGQLYGYTFGSGTRLTVV.

A remark on this clone: This sample includes further DNA sequences coding for the same CDR3. The chain couples TRBV7-2 to TRBJ2-2; a weak D match, TRBD2 (6 bases). There are 13 residues in the CDR3. In germline, CDR1 is SGHTA, CDR2 FQGNSA. The V gene lost 3 bases and the J gene lost 4 bases, with 6 bases spanning the gap. The chain's CDR3 is CASSLGGTGELFF. The CDR3 bases are TGTGCCAGCAGCTTGGGGGGCACCGGGGAGCTGTTTTTT.

This clone was detected a few times. This sequence joins TRBV12-3 or TRBV12-4 and TRBJ1-2; D unclear. The CDR3 has 12 amino acids. Trimming shortened V by 5 bases and J by 4 bases, and 8 bases separated the two germline ends. This chain's CDR3 is CASSHRTYGYTF. Here the CDR3 DNA reads TGTGCCAGCAGTCACCGAACCTATGGCTACACCTTC.

CDR3 in DNA: TGTGCCAGCAGTTTTTACACTGAAGCTTTCTTT. It encodes CASSFYTEAFF. V is TRBV12-3 or TRBV12-4 and J is TRBJ1-1; no reliable D call. This CDR3 comprises 11 residues. V lost 3 bases and J lost 3, with 2 bases in between.

This clone was seen only a few times. The chain uses TRBV7-9 and TRBJ1-3; D ambiguous. This CDR3 contains 14 residues. In germline, CDR1 is SEHNR, CDR2 FQNEAQ (reference sequence). V gave up 6 bases and J gave up 0 bases, with 9 bases separating them. In nucleotides, the CDR3 is TGTGCCAGCAGGACCGAATCCTCTGGAAACACCATATATTTT. Translated, it gives CASRTESSGNTIYF.

The chain is built from TRBV5-1 and TRBJ2-5, with 8 positions matching TRBD1. V lost 2 bases, J lost 4 bases, and 16 bases stayed unmatched. Germline V CDR1 and CDR2: SGHRS, YFSETQ. The CDR3 loop spans 18 amino acids. The CDR3 DNA follows: TGCGCCAGCAGCTTATCGCCAGGGGGCTTTAGGATTTCAGAGACCCAGTACTTC. Translating it yields CASSLSPGGFRISETQYF.

V is TRBV10-3 and J is TRBJ1-2; D gene uncertain. The CDR3 is 12 residues long. The ends were cut back, 3 bases at V and 8 bases at J, with 10 bases in the middle. CDR1 is ENHRY and CDR2 is SYGVKD in the germline V gene. As DNA, the CDR3 is TGTGCCATCAGTGATGCCGGGATCGGCTACACCTTC. Translating it yields CAISDAGIGYTF.

This chain connects TRBV4-1 to TRBJ1-4; D is unclear. The CDR3 totals 18 residues. The germline V and J ends were trimmed by 0 bases and 0 bases, with 14 bases remaining between them. Germline loops: CDR1 MGHRA, CDR2 YSYEKL. The CDR3 spells CASSQDRDFATTNEKLFF. The CDR3 DNA reads TGCGCCAGCAGCCAAGATCGCGACTTTGCTACAACTAATGAAAAACTGTTTTTT.

The chain joins TRBV28 to TRBJ1-1, with 8 positions matching TRBD1. V was clipped by 5 bases and J by 8 bases; unmatched bases: 7. The CDR3 spans 13 residues. Germline assignment: CDR1 MDHEN and CDR2 SYDVKM. The CDR3 loop reads CASSERTGLEAFF. CDR3 nucleotides: TGTGCCAGCAGTGAGCGGACAGGGCTGGAAGCTTTCTTT.

V usage is TRBV4-3 and J usage is TRBJ2-6; TRBD2 is a possible D gene (6 bases). Deletions cut 0 bases from V and 0 bases from J, with 15 bases between. The germline CDR1 and CDR2 sequences are LGHNA and YSLEER. The CDR3 contains 19 residues. The CDR3 reads CASSQDHPHGSSGANVLTF. The CDR3 nucleotides read TGCGCCAGCAGCCAAGATCACCCACACGGGAGCTCTGGGGCCAACGTCCTGACTTTC.